The clone carrying this T cell receptor beta chain was found a few times. This sample was included in a study of T cells after yellow fever vaccination. In the study overall: Any fraction with a low cell number was prepared using SMART-Seq v4 Ultra Low Input. Study-level findings and limits: The appearance of a small share of clonotypes in both CD4 and CD8 compartments was observed. The presence of abundant clonotypes contaminating from the bulk population was possible in FACS-sorted repertoires.

UMIs were added to TCR cDNA along with a universal primer site when it was made by 5'RACE template switching. MiXCR, applied by TCRdb to the 5' RACE reads, yields one record per CDR3 protein. The table includes about 50,000 distinct CDR3 sequences, about 5% detected once. CDR1 SGHRS and CDR2 YFSETQ come from the germline V gene. The V end lost 0 bases, the J end lost 4 bases, and 7 bases lay between the germline ends. The CDR3 spans 13 residues. This receptor was taken from a man between 18 and 35 years old who received the YFV17D yellow fever vaccine. Sample: PBMCs, either bulk or a sorted T-cell subset (CD4+, CD8+, memory, or dextramer-sorted; not recorded which), taken on the day of the yellow fever booster vaccination. This rearrangement joins TRBV5-1 to TRBJ1-2, with D perhaps TRBD1 (6 bases). CDR3 nucleotides: TGCGCCAGCAGCTTGGGAGGGGGCTATGGCTACACCTTC. Its translation: CASSLGGGYGYTF.